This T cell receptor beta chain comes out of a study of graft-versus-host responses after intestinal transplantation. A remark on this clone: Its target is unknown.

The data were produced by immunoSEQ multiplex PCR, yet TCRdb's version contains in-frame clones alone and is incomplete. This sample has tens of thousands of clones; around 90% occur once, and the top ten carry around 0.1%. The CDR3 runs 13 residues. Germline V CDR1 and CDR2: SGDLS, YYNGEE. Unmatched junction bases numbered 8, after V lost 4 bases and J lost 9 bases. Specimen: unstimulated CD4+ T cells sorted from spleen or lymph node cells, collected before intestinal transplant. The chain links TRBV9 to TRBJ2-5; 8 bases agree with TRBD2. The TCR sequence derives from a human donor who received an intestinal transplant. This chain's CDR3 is CASSPTRGGPQYF. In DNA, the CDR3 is TGTGCCAGCAGCCCCACGCGCGGGGGGCCCCAGTACTTC.